This TCR beta chain is from a study of CD4 T cells in relation to SARS-CoV-2 and coronaviruses. Data came from immunoSEQ multiplex PCR; TCRdb stores just in-frame clones and leaves some out. Found here are approximately 60,000 clones, around 92% of them singletons; the top ten hold approximately 0.37%. Germline CDR1 is MNHEY and CDR2 is SVGEGT. The V segment lost 5 bases and the J segment 6 bases; nucleotides outside the gene matches: 12. The CDR3 loop spans 16 amino acids. Worth noting for this clone: What it binds is not known.

Regarding the study as a whole: No donor gave both pre-pandemic and post-infection samples. The cross-reactivity analysis covered only spike protein, not other viral proteins.

Sequences were obtained from naive CD4+ T cells from PBMCs. The subset is: naive CD4+ T cells isolated by negative enrichment. The chain uses TRBV6-2 or TRBV6-3 and TRBJ2-3, with TRBD2 matching over 9 bases. This TCR was recovered from an adult with COVID-19. The CDR3 sequence: CASSDSGSTTTDTQYF. DNA of the CDR3: TGTGCCAGCAGTGATAGCGGGAGTACCACCACGGATACGCAGTATTTT.